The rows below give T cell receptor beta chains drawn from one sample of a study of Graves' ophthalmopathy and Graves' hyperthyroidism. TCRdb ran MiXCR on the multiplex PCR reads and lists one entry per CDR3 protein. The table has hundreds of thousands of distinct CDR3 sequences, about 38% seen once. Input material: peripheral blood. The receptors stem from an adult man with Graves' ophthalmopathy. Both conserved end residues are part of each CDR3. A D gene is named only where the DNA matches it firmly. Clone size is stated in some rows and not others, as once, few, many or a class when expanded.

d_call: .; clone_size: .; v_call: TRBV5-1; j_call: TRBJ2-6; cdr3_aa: CASSHAAQGANVLTF; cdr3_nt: TGCGCCAGCAGCCACGCGGCACAGGGAGCCAACGTCCTGACTTTC
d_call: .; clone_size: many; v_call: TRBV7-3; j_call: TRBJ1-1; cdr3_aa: CASLQDSCAFF; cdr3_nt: TGTGCCAGCTTACAAGACAGTTGCGCTTTCTTT
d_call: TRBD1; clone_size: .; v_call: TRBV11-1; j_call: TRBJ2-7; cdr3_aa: CASSAREHTGTAYYEQYF; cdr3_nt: TGTGCCAGCAGTGCTAGAGAACACACCGGGACAGCTTACTACGAGCAGTACTTC
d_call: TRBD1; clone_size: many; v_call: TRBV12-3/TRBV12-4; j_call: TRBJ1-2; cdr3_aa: CASSSQGNYGYTF; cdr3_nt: TGTGCCAGCAGCTCACAGGGGAACTATGGCTACACCTTC
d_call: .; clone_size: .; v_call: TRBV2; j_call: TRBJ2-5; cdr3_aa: CASSDRGQVQETQYF; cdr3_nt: TGTGCCAGCAGTGACCGGGGGCAGGTCCAAGAGACCCAATACTTC
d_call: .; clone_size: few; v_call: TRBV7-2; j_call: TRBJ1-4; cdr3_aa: CASSSPGVKGREKLFF; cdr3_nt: TGCGCCAGCAGCTCCCCGGGGGTCAAGGGTCGGGAAAAACTGTTTTTT
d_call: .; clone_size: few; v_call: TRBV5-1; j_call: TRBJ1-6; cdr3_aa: CAWTGTGNSPLHF; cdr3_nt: TGTGCCTGGACCGGGACGGGAAATTCACCCCTCCACTTT
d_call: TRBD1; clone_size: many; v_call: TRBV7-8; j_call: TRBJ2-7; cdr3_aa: CASSRDRVARKNSYEQYF; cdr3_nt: TGTGCCAGCAGCCGGGACAGGGTCGCGCGTAAAAACTCCTACGAGCAGTACTTC
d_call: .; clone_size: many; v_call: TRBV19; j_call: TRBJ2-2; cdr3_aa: CASSIGRDTGELFF; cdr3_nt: TGTGCCAGTAGTATAGGTAGAGACACCGGGGAGCTGTTTTTT
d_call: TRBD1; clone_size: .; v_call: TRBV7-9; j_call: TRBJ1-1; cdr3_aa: CASSPGRGFEAFF; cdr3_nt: TGTGCCAGCAGCCCGGGCAGGGGGTTTGAAGCTTTCTTT
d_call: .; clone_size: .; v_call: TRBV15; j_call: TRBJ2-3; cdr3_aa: CATSREDASTDTQYF; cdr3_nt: TGTGCCACCAGCAGAGAGGACGCTAGCACAGATACGCAGTATTTT
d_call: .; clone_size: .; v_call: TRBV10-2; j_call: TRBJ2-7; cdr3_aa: CASSESDLGQQYF; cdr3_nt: TGCGCCAGCAGTGAGTCGGACCTCGGTCAGCAGTACTTC
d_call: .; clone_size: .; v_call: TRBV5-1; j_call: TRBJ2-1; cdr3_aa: CASSPEGLSYNEQFF; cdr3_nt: TGCGCCAGCAGCCCAGAGGGCCTCTCCTACAATGAGCAGTTCTTC
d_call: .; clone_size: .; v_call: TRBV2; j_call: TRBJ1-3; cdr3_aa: CASKGWAGRYGYTIYF; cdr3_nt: TGTGCCAGCAAGGGTTGGGCAGGCCGTTATGGCTACACCATATATTTT
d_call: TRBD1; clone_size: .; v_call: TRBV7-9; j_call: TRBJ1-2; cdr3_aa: CASSFPGQGRNYGYTF; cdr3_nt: TGTGCCAGCAGCTTCCCCGGACAGGGAAGAAACTATGGCTACACCTTC
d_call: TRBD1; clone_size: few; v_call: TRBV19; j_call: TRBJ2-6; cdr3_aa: CASQTGFSSGANVLTF; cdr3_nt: TGTGCCAGTCAGACAGGGTTCTCCTCTGGGGCCAACGTCCTGACTTTC
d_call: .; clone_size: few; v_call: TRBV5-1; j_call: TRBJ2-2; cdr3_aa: CASSLRPDTRAGELFF; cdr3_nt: TGCGCCAGCAGCTTGCGGCCGGACACAAGGGCCGGGGAGCTGTTTTTT
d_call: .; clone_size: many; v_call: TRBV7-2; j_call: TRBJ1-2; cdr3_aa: CASSLADGSYGYTF; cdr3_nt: TGTGCCAGCAGCTTAGCCGACGGTTCCTATGGCTACACCTTC
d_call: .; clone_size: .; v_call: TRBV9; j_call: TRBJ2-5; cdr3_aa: CASSSQGGTPRQETQYF; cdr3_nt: TGTGCCAGCAGCTCCCAAGGGGGGACACCGCGCCAAGAGACCCAGTACTTC
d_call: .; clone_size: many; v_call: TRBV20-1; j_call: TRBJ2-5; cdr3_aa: CSAPLSTETQYF; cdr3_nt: TGCAGTGCCCCGCTAAGTACGGAGACCCAGTACTTC
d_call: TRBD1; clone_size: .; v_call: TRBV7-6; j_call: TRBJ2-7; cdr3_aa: CASSLGDSRSYEQYF; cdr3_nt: TGTGCCAGCAGCTTAGGGGACAGCCGATCCTACGAGCAGTACTTC
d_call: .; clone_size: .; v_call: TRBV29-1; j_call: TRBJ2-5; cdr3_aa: CSVAPGRQETQYF; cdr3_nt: TGCAGCGTTGCCCCGGGACGGCAAGAGACCCAGTACTTC
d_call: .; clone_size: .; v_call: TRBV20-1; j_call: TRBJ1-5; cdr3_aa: CSAATRGLSGQPQHF; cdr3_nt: TGCAGTGCAGCGACACGGGGTTTGTCTGGTCAGCCCCAGCATTTT
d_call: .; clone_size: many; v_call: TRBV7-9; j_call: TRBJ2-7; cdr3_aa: CASSPSASAGPEQYF; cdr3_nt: TGTGCCAGCAGCCCCTCGGCCTCCGCCGGCCCCGAGCAGTACTTC
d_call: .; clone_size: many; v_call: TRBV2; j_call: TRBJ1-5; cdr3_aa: CASSEPGNQPQHF; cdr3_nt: TGTGCCAGCAGTGAACCGGGCAATCAGCCCCAGCATTTT
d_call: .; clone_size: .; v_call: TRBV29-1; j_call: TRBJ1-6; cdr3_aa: CSLGGGNSPLHF; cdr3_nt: TGCAGCCTCGGTGGGGGGAATTCACCCCTCCACTTT